Following are 14 T cell receptor beta chains from one sample sequenced in a study of cytomegalovirus exposure and HLA in healthy donors. It was with 60 Vbeta and 13 Jbeta primers that the PCR ran. Sequencing was performed with immunoSEQ multiplex PCR; in TCRdb, only in-frame clones are kept and a portion is missing. The sample has around 140,000 clones, about 61% seen once; the top ten hold less than 3%. The sequenced sample was PBMCs. These TCRs come from a woman in her forties in good health and CMV-seronegative.

This clone has only a few counts. The chain joins TRBV5-6 to TRBJ1-1; maybe TRBD1 (5 bases). The CDR3 loop spans 15 amino acids. Germline CDR1 SGHDT, CDR2 YYEEEE. V shed 2 bases and J shed 4 bases, with 15 bases lying between them. CDR3 sequence: CASSFLQGYVTEAFF. The DNA for the CDR3 is TGTGCCAGCAGCTTTCTGCAGGGTTATGTCACTGAAGCTTTCTTT.

The chain is built from TRBV29-1 and TRBJ1-1; no clear D. Trimming took off 2 bases at V and 7 bases at J, with 23 bases between the two ends. The CDR3 length is 16 residues. Germline loops: CDR1 SQVTM, CDR2 ANQGSEA. CDR3: CSVETPGGGSVGEAFF. Here the CDR3 DNA reads TGCAGCGTTGAAACCCCCGGTGGAGGGAGTGTTGGTGAAGCTTTCTTT.

The sample holds one count of this clone. The chain couples TRBV9 to TRBJ1-2, with 7 positions matching TRBD1. This CDR3 has 13 residues. The V and J ends lost 0 bases and 8 bases, in that order; junction bases with no gene match: 4. The germline V gene encodes CDR1 SGDLS and CDR2 YYNGEE. Here the CDR3 DNA reads TGTGCCAGCAGCGTAGAACAGGGGCTCGGCTACACCTTC. Amino acid sequence: CASSVEQGLGYTF.

J is TRBJ1-1 and V is TRBV6-5; D is ambiguous. This CDR3 comprises 15 residues. The germline V and J ends were trimmed by 2 bases and 4 bases, with 14 bases remaining between them. Germline assignment: CDR1 MNHEY and CDR2 SVGAGI. CDR3 nucleotides: TGTGCCAGCAGTTACCATTTCGTGGCGGCCACTGAAGCTTTCTTT. Its translation is CASSYHFVAATEAFF.

This chain connects TRBV5-1 to TRBJ1-4; D gene uncertain. Trimming shortened V by 3 bases and J by 3 bases, and 9 bases separated the two germline ends. The CDR3 consists of 14 residues. Per the germline V gene, CDR1 is SGHRS and CDR2 is YFSETQ. The CDR3 reads CASSYGGSNEKLFF. CDR3 nucleotides: TGCGCCAGCAGCTACGGCGGCTCTAATGAAAAACTGTTTTTT.

The V gene is TRBV30, the J gene TRBJ1-1; the D gene is possibly TRBD1 (5 bases). Per the germline V gene, CDR1 is GTSNPN and CDR2 is SVGIG (reference sequence). The CDR3 spans 10 residues. Trimming cost V 5 bases and J 7 bases, with 8 bases left between them. The chain's CDR3 is CAWGGVEAFF. The CDR3 DNA reads as TGTGCCTGGGGGGGGGTTGAAGCTTTCTTT.

On this clone: Within the sample, other DNA sequences also encode this same CDR3. V usage is TRBV7-7 and J usage is TRBJ2-5, with D possibly TRBD1 on 6 matching bases. The CDR3 is 13 residues long. Germline lookup yields CDR1 SSHAT and CDR2 FNYEAQ (reference sequence). Trimming stripped 5 bases from V and 2 bases from J, with 9 bases between. CDR3 in DNA: TGTGCCAGCAGCCCTGGACAGCAAGAGACCCAGTACTTC. This encodes CASSPGQQETQYF.

The genes are TRBV10-1 and TRBJ1-1; unclear D gene. The length of the CDR3 is 14 residues. With 4 bases removed from V and 2 bases from J, the gap between germline ends came to 11 bases. The germline gives CDR1 WNHNN, CDR2 SYGVQD (reference sequence). CDR3 DNA: TGCGCCAGCAGTGCGGGGAGGGCCAACACTGAAGCTTTCTTT. The encoded protein is CASSAGRANTEAFF.

This clone is a singleton in its sample. The chain carries TRBV6-6 and TRBJ1-3; a weak D match, TRBD1 (6 bases). The germline gives CDR1 MNHNY, CDR2 SVGAGI (reference sequence). Trimming pared 3 bases from V and 1 base from J, leaving 10 bases between. The CDR3 extends over 15 amino acids. CDR3 coding DNA: TGTGCCAGCAGTTATTTCAGGGGATCTGGAAACACCATATATTTT. Translation: CASSYFRGSGNTIYF.

The V call is TRBV7-2, the J call TRBJ2-7; weak D call: TRBD2 (5 bases). The CDR3 is made up of 17 amino acids. The V gene lost 4 bases and the J gene lost 2 bases, with 21 bases spanning the gap. Germline V lookup: CDR1 SGHTA, CDR2 FQGNSA. The CDR3: CASSSQGGPSKTYEQYF. DNA of the CDR3: TGTGCCAGCAGCTCCCAAGGAGGTCCATCCAAAACCTACGAGCAGTACTTC. The full variable domain, its missing parts supplied by reference TRBV7-2 and TRBJ2-7, is GAGVSQSPSNKVTEKGKDVELRCDPISGHTALYWYRQSLGQGLEFLIYFQGNSAPDKSGLPSDRFSAERTGGSVSTLTIQRTQQEDSAVYLCASSSQGGPSKTYEQYFGPGTRLTVT.

The chain is built from TRBV29-1 and TRBJ2-1; TRBD2 matches at 15 bases. V trimming: 7 bases; J trimming: 9 bases; junction bases outside the gene matches: 10. CDR3 length equals 15 residues. Germline-derived CDR1 and CDR2 are SQVTM and ANQGSEA. CDR3 in amino acids: CSATIGLAGGLEQFF. The CDR3 DNA reads as TGCAGCGCTACTATAGGACTAGCGGGGGGGCTTGAGCAGTTCTTC.

The chain recombines TRBV2 with TRBJ2-2; TRBD2 agrees at 10 bases. Germline V gene data show CDR1 as SNHLY and CDR2 as FYNNEI. With 2 bases clipped from V and 5 bases from J, the junction kept 8 bases outside the gene matches. This CDR3 spans 17 amino acids. The CDR3 reads CASSETSGATKTGELFF. CDR3 coding DNA: TGTGCCAGCAGTGAAACTAGCGGGGCGACCAAAACCGGGGAGCTGTTTTTT.

In its sample, this clone was seen a few times. The chain employs TRBV10-2 and TRBJ1-5; tentative D call: TRBD1 (5 bases). The CDR3 runs to 14 residues. Germline CDR1 is WSHSY and CDR2 is SAAADI. V dropped 6 bases and J dropped 0 bases, with 9 bases sitting between them. CDR3 nucleotides: TGCGCCAGCAGCCGACAGTATAGCAATCAGCCCCAGCATTTT. It yields the protein CASSRQYSNQPQHF.

The chain recombines TRBV5-4 with TRBJ1-2; D uncertain. Germline CDR1 reads SGHNT; CDR2 reads YYREEE (reference sequence). The CDR3 extends over 12 amino acids. The V and J ends lost 4 bases and 8 bases respectively, with 12 bases between them. The CDR3 DNA sequence: TGTGCCAGCAGCCCCAACGGGATGGGCTACACCTTC. Protein sequence: CASSPNGMGYTF.